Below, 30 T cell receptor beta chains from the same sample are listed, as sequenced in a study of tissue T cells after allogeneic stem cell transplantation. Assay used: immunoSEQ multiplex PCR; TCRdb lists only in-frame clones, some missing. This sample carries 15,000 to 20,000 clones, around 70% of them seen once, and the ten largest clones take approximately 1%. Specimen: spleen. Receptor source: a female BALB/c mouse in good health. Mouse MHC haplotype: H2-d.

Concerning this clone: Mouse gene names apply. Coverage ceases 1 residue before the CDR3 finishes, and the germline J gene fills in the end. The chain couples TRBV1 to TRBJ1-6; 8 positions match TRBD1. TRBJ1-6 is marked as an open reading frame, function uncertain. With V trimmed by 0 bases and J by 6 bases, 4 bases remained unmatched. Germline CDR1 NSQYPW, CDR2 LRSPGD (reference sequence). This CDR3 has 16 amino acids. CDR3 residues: CTCSAETGEGNSPLYF. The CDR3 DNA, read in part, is TGCACCTGCAGTGCAGAGACAGGGGAGGGTAATTCGCCCCTCTAC.

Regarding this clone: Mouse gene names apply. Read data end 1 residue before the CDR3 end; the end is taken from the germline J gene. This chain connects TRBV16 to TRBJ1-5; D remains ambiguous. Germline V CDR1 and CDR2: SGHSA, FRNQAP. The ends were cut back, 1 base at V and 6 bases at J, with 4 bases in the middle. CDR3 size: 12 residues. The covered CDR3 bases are TGTGCAAGCAGCTTAGGGGGCCAGGCTCCGCTT. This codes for CASSLGGQAPL. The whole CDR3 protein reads CASSLGGQAPLF. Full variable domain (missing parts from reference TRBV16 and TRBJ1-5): NAGVIQTPRHKVTGKGQEATLWCEPISGHSAVFWYRQTIVQGLEFLTYFRNQAPIDDSGMPKERFSAQMPNQSHSTLKIQSTQPQDSAVYLCASSLGGQAPLFGEGTRLSVL.

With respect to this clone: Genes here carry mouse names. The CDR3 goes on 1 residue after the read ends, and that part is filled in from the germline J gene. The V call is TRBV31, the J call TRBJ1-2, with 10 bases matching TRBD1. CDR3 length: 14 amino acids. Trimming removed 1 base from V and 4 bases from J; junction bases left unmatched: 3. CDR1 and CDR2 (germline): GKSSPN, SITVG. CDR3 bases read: TGTGCCTGGAGTCCCGGGACAGGGGTCTCCGACTACACC. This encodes CAWSPGTGVSDYT. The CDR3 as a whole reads CAWSPGTGVSDYTF.

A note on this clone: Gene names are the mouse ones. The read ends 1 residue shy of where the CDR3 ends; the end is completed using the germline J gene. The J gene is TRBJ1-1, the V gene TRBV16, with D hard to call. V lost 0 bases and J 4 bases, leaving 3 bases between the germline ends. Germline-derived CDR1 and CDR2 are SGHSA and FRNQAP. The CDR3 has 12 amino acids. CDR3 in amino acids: CASSLDSTEVFF. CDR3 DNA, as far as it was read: TGTGCAAGCAGCTTAGACAGCACAGAAGTCTTC.

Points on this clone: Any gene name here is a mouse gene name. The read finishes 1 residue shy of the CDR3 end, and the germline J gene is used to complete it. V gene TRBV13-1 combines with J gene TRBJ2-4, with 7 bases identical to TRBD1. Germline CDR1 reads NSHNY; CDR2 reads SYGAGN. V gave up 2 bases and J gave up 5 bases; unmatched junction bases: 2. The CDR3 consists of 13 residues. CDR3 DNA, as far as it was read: TGTGCCAGCAGTGAGAACAGGGGAAACACCTTGTAC. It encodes CASSENRGNTLY. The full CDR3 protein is CASSENRGNTLYF.

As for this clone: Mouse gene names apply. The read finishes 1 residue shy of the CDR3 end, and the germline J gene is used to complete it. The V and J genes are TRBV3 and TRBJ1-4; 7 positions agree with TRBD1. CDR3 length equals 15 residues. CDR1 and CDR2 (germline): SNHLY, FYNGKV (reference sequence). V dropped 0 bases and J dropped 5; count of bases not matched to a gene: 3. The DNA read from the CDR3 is TGTGCCAGCAGCTTAGCGGGGACAGAAAACGAAAGATTATTT. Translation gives CASSLAGTENERLF. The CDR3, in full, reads CASSLAGTENERLFF.

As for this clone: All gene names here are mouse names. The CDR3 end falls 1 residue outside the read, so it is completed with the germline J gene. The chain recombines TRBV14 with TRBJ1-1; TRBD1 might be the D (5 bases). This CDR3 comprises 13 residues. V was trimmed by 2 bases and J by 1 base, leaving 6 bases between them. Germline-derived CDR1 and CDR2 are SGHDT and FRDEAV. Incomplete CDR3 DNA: TGTGCCAGCAGTTTTGGGGGGAACACAGAAGTCTTC. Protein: CASSFGGNTEVF. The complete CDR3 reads CASSFGGNTEVFF.

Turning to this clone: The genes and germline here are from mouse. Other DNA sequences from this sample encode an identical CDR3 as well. Partial CDR3 DNA: TGTGCCAGCGGTGATAAAGGCAGTGCAGAAACGCTGTAT. It encodes CASGDKGSAETLY. In full, the CDR3 is CASGDKGSAETLYF. V usage is TRBV13-2 and J usage is TRBJ2-3; D not certain. With the read ending 1 residue before the CDR3 end, the germline J gene is used to fill in that end. The germline CDR1 and CDR2 sequences are NNHNN and SYGAGS (reference sequence). V lost 1 base, J lost 0 bases, and 6 bases lay in between. CDR3 length: 14 residues.

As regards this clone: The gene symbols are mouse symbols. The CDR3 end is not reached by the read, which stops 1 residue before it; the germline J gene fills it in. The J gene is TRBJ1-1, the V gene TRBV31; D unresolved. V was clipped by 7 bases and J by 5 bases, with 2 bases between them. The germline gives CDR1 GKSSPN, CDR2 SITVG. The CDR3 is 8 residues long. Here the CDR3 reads CASTEVFF. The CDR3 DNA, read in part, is TGTGCCTCAACAGAAGTCTTC.

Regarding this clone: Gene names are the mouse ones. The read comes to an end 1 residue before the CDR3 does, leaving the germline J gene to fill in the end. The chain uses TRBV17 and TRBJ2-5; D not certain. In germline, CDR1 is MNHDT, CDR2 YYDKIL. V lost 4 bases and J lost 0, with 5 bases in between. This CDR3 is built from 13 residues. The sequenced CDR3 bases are TGTGCTAGCAGTACACAAAACCAAGACACCCAGTAC. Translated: CASSTQNQDTQY. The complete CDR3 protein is CASSTQNQDTQYF.

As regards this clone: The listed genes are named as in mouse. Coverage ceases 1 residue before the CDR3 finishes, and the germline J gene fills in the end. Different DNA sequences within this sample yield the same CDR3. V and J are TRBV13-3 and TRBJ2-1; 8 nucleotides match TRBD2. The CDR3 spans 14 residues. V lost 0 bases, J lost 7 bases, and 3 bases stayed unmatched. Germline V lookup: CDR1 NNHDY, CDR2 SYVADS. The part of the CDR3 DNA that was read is TGTGCCAGCAGTGATGGGGGGGGCGGGGCTGAGCAGTTC. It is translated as CASSDGGGGAEQF. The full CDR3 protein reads CASSDGGGGAEQFF.

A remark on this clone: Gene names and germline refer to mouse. The DNA read from the CDR3 is TGTGCCTGGAGTACCCGGCCGGGACTGGGGTATGAACAGTAC. Translated, it gives CAWSTRPGLGYEQY. The entire CDR3 is CAWSTRPGLGYEQYF. This rearrangement joins TRBV31 to TRBJ2-7, with 10 bases that match TRBD2. The CDR3 extends 1 residue past the end of the read, so its final part is completed from the germline J gene. From germline, CDR1 is GKSSPN and CDR2 SITVG. The CDR3 has 15 residues. With V trimmed by 2 bases and J by 4 bases, 8 bases remained unmatched.

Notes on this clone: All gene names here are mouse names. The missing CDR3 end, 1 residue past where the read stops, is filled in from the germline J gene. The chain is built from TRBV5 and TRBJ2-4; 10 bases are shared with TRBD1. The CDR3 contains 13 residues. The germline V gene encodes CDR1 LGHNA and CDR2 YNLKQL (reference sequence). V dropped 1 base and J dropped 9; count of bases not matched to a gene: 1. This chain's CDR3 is CASSQGTGGTLYF. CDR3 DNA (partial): TGTGCCAGCAGCCAAGGGACAGGGGGGACCTTGTAC.

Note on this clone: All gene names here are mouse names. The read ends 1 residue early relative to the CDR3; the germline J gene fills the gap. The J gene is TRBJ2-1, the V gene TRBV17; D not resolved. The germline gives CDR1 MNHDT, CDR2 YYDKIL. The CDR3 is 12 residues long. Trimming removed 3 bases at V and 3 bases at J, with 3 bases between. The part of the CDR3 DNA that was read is TGTGCTAGCAGTAGTAGCTATGCTGAGCAGTTC. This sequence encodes CASSSSYAEQF. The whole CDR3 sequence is CASSSSYAEQFF.

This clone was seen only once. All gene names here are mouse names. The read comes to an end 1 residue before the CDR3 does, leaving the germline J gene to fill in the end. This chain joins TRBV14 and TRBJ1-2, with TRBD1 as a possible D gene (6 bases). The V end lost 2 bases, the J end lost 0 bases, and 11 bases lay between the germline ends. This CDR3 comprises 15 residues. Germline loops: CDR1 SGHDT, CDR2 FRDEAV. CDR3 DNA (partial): TGTGCCAGCAGTTTAGGGGACAATGCAAACTCCGACTACACC. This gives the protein CASSLGDNANSDYT. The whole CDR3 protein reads CASSLGDNANSDYTF. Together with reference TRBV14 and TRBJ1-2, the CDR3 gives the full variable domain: EAGVTQSPRYAVLQEGQAVSFWCDPISGHDTLYWYQQPRDQGPQLLVYFRDEAVIDNSQLPSDRFSAVRPKGTNSTLKIQSAKQGDTATYLCASSLGDNANSDYTFGSGTRLLVI.

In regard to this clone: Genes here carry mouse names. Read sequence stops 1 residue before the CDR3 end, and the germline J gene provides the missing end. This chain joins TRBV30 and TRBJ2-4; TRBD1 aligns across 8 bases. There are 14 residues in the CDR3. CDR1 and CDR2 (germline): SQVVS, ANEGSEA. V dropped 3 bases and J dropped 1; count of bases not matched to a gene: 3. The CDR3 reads CSSSQGAGQNTLYF. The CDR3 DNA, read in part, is TGTAGTTCTAGTCAGGGGGCTGGTCAAAACACCTTGTAC.

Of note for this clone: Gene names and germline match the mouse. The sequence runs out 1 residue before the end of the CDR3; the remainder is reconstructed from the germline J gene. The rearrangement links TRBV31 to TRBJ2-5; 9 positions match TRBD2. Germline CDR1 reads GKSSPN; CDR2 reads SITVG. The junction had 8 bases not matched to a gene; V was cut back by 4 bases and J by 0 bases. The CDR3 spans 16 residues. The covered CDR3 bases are TGTGCCTGGACCGGACTGGGGTCCTTTAACCAAGACACCCAGTAC. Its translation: CAWTGLGSFNQDTQY. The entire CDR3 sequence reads CAWTGLGSFNQDTQYF. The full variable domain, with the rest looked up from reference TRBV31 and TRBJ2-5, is AQTIHQWPVAEIKAVGSPLSLGCTIKGKSSPNLYWYWQATGGTLQQLFYSITVGQVESVVQLNLSASRPKDDQFILSTEKLLLSHSGFYLCAWTGLGSFNQDTQYFGPGTRLLVL.

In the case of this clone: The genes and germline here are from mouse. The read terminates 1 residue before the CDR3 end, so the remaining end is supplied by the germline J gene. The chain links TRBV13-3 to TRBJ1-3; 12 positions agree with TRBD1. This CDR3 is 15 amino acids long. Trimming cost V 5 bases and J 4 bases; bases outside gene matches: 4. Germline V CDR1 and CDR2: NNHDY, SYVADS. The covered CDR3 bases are TGTGCCAGCAGCGGGACAGGGGGCAGAGGAAATACGCTCTAT. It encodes CASSGTGGRGNTLY. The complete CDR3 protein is CASSGTGGRGNTLYF.

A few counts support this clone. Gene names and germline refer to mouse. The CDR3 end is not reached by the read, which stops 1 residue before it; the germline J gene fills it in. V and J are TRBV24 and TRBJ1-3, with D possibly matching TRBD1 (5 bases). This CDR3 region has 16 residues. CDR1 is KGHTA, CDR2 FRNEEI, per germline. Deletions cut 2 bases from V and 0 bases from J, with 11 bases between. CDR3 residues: CASSLGGRHSGNTLYF. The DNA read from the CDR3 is TGTGCCAGCAGTCTGGGGGGACGCCATTCTGGAAATACGCTCTAT.

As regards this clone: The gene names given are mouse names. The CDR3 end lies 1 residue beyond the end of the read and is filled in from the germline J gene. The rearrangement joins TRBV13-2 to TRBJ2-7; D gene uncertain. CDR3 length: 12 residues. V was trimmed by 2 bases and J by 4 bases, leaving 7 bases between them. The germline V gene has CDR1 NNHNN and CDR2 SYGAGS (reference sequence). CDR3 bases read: TGTGCCAGCGGTGAGGGGAGATATGAACAGTAC. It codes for CASGEGRYEQY. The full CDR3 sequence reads CASGEGRYEQYF.

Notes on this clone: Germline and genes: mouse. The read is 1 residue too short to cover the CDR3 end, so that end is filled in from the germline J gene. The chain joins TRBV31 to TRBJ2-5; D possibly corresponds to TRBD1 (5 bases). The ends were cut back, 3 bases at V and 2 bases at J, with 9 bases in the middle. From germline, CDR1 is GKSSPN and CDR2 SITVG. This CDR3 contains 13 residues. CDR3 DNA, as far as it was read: TGTGCCTGGAGCCGACAGTTCCAAGACACCCAGTAC. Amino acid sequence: CAWSRQFQDTQY. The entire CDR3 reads CAWSRQFQDTQYF.

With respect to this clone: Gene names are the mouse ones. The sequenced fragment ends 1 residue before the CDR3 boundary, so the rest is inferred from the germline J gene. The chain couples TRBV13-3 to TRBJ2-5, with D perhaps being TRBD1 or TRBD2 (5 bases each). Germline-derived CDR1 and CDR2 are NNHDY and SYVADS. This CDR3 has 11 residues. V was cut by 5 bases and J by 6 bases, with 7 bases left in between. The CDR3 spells CASRGRDTQYF. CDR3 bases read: TGTGCCAGCAGGGGGCGTGACACCCAGTAC.

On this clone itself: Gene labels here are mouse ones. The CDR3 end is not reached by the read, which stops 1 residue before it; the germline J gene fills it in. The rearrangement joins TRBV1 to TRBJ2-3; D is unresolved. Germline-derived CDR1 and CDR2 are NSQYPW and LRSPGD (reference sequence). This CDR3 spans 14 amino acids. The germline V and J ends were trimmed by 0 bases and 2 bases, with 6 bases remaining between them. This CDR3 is CTCSADKTAETLYF. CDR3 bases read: TGCACCTGCAGTGCAGACAAGACTGCAGAAACGCTGTAT.

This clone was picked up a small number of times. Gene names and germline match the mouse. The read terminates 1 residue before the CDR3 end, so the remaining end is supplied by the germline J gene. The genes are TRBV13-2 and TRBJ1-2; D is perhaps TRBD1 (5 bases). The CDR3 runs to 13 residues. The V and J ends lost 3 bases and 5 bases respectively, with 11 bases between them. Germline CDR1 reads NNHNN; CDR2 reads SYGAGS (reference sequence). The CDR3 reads CASGGGGGSDYTF. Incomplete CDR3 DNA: TGTGCCAGCGGTGGCGGGGGAGGGTCCGACTACACC.

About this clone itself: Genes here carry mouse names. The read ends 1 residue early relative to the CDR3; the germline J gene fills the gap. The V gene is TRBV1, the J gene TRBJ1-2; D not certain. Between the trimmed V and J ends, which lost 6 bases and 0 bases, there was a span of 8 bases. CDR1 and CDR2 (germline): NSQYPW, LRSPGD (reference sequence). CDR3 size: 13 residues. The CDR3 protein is CTCSTIANSDYTF. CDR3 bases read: TGCACCTGCAGCACAATTGCAAACTCCGACTACACC.

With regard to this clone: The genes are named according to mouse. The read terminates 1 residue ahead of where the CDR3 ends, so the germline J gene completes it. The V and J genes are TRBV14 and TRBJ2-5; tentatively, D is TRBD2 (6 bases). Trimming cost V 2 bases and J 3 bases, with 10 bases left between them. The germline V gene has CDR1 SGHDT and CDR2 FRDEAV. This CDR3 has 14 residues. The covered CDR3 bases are TGTGCCAGCAGTTTGATGGGGACTCAAGACACCCAGTAC. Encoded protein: CASSLMGTQDTQY. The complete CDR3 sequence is CASSLMGTQDTQYF.

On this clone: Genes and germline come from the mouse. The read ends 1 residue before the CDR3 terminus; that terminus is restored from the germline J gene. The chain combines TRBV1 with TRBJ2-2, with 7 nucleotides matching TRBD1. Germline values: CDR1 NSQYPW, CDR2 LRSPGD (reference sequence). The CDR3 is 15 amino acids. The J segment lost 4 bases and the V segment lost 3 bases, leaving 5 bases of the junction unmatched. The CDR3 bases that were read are TGCACCTGCAGTGCCGACAGGGCTGTCACCGGGCAGCTCTAC. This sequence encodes CTCSADRAVTGQLY. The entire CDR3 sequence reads CTCSADRAVTGQLYF.

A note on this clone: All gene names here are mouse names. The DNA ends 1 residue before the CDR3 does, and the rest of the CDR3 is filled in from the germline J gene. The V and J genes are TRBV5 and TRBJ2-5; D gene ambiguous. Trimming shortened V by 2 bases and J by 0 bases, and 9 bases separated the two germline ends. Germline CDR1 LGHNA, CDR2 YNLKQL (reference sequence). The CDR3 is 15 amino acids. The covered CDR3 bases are TGTGCCAGCAGCCAAAAAGGGTTTAACCAAGACACCCAGTAC. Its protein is CASSQKGFNQDTQY. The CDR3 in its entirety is CASSQKGFNQDTQYF.

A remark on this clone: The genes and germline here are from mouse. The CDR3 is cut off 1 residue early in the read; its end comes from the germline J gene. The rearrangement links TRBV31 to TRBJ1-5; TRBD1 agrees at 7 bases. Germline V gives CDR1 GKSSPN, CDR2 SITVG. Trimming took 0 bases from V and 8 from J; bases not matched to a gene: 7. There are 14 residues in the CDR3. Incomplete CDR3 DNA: TGTGCCTGGAGTCTAGCCCAGGGGGGAGAGGCTCCGCTT. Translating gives CAWSLAQGGEAPL. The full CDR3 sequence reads CAWSLAQGGEAPLF. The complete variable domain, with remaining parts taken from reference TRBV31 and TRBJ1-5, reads AQTIHQWPVAEIKAVGSPLSLGCTIKGKSSPNLYWYWQATGGTLQQLFYSITVGQVESVVQLNLSASRPKDDQFILSTEKLLLSHSGFYLCAWSLAQGGEAPLFGEGTRLSVL.

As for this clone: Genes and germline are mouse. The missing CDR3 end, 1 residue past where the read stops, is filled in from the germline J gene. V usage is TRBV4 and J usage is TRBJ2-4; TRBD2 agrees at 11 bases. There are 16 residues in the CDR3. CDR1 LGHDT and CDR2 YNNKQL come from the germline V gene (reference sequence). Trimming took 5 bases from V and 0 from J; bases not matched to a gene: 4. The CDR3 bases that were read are TGTGCCAGCAGCCCGGACTGGGGGGCCAGTCAAAACACCTTGTAC. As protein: CASSPDWGASQNTLY. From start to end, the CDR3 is CASSPDWGASQNTLYF.